This T cell receptor (beta chain) appears in the sequencing data of a study of cytomegalovirus exposure and HLA in healthy donors. General study results and limits: A later analysis linked a missense variant in DCLRE1C to the trimming of TCR beta V and J genes. Researchers left out some V segments, among them TRBV6-2 and TRBV6-3, as indistinguishable.

Vbeta (60) and Jbeta (13) primers were used in the PCR. Libraries were prepared by immunoSEQ multiplex PCR; TCRdb keeps only in-frame clonotypes and omits some of them. The top ten hold roughly 20% of the sample, which has some 96,000 clones, 65% to 85% seen once. This CDR3 has 16 amino acids. Germline lookup yields CDR1 LNHNV and CDR2 YYDKDF (reference sequence). Trimming took off 1 base at V and 2 bases at J, with 13 bases between the two ends. Of note for this clone: What it binds is unknown.

This clonotype was obtained from a woman aged 60-75 years in good health and CMV-seropositive. The source material was PBMCs. The J gene is TRBJ2-3, the V gene TRBV15, with a weak D call TRBD2 (5 bases). The CDR3 bases are TGTGCCACCAGCAGAGCCCCGAGGGCGGTCACAGATACGCAGTATTTT. It is translated as CATSRAPRAVTDTQYF. The full variable domain, in which reference TRBV15 and TRBJ2-3 provide the parts outside the CDR3, is DAMVIQNPRYQVTQFGKPVTLSCSQTLNHNVMYWYQQKSSQAPKLLFHYYDKDFNNEADTPDNFQSRRPNTSFCFLDIRSPGLGDTAMYLCATSRAPRAVTDTQYFGPGTRLTVL.